The 3 T cell receptor beta chains listed next were all sequenced from one sample in a study of molecular identifiers for immune sequencing clone quantification. TCRdb reanalysed the PCR reads using MiXCR and keeps one entry per CDR3 protein. The repertoire holds roughly 100,000 distinct CDR3 sequences, 30% to 35% seen once, with 9% to 10% in the top ten. Sequencing was done on a sample of naive CD8+ T cells from blood, with Jurkat cell RNA spiked in. Specified subset: FACS-sorted CD8+CD4-CCR7+CD45RA+ naive T cells. The source of these receptors is a human donor in good health. Some libraries in this study had Jurkat cell RNA spiked in.

This clonotype was detected a few times. The chain joins TRBV7-2 to TRBJ2-3; the match to TRBD2 covers 11 bases. In germline, CDR1 is SGHTA, CDR2 FQGNSA. Losses at the gene ends were 1 base for V and 2 bases for J; bases not matched to a gene: 17. The CDR3 length is 21 residues. For the CDR3, the DNA is TGTGCCAGCAGCTTAGTAGGGACCCCTGTACGACTAGCGGGGCACACAGATACGCAGTATTTT. Translating gives CASSLVGTPVRLAGHTDTQYF.

This clonotype was seen just once. The genes are TRBV4-1 and TRBJ2-2; TRBD1 matches at 10 bases. From germline, CDR1 is MGHRA and CDR2 YSYEKL. After removal of 3 bases from V and 1 base from J, the junction contained 8 bases not matched to a gene. The CDR3 has 18 amino acids. The DNA for the CDR3 is TGCGCCAGCAGCCAGCTACCGACAGGGGGCCAGAACACCGGGGAGCTGTTTTTT. This translates into CASSQLPTGGQNTGELFF.

In this sample, this clonotype turned up many times. The chain couples TRBV28 to TRBJ2-7, with D possibly being TRBD1 (6 bases). Looked up from germline, CDR1 is MDHEN and CDR2 is SYDVKM. Between the trimmed V and J ends, which lost 6 bases and 6 bases, there was a span of 15 bases. The CDR3 is made up of 13 amino acids. In nucleotides, the CDR3 is TGTGCCAGCAGCGAAACAGGGTCCGGCGAGCAGTACTTC. It yields the protein CASSETGSGEQYF. Using reference TRBV28 and TRBJ2-7 for the parts outside the CDR3, the full variable domain is DVKVTQSSRYLVKRTGEKVFLECVQDMDHENMFWYRQDPGLGLRLIYFSYDVKMKEKGDIPEGYSVSREKKERFSLILESASTNQTSMYLCASSETGSGEQYFGPGTRLTVT.